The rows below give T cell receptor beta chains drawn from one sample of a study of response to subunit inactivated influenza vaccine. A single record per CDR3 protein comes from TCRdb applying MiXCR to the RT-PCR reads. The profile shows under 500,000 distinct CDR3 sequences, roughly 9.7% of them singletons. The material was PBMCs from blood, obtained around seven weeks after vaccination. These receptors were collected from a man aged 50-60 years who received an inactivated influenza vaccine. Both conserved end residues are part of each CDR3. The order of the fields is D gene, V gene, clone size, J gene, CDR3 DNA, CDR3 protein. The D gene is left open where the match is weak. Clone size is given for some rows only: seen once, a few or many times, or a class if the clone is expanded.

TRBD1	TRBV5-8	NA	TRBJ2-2	TGTGCCAGCAGCTCCCGGGACAGGGGAACCACCGGGGAGCTGTTTTTT	CASSSRDRGTTGELFF
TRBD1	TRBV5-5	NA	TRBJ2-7	TGTGCCAGCAGCTTGGTTCCCAGGGGGAACTACGAGCAGTACTTC	CASSLVPRGNYEQYF
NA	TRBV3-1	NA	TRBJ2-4	TGTGCCAGCAGCCAAGGGGGAACGGAAGCCAAAAACATTCAGTACTTC	CASSQGGTEAKNIQYF
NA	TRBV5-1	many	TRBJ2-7	TGCGCCAGCAGCTTGGTGGCTAGAAGAGGCGAGCAGTACTTC	CASSLVARRGEQYF
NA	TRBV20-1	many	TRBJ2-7	TGCAGTGCTACCCGGGGCATGCGGGACGAGCAGTACTTC	CSATRGMRDEQYF
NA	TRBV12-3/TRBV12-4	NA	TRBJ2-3	TGTGCCAGCATCTTCCAGGGGGGAGTTGCGACAGATACGCAGTATTTT	CASIFQGGVATDTQYF
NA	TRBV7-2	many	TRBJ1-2	TGTGCCAGCAGCTTAAAGGAGGCCAGACTCCCGGACTATGGCTACACCTTC	CASSLKEARLPDYGYTF
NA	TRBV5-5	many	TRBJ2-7	TGTGCCAGCAGCTTGGAGGGGCACGAGCAGTACTTC	CASSLEGHEQYF
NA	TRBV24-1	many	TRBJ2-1	TGTGCCACCAGTGATGCCAGACAGAACAATGAGCAGTTCTTC	CATSDARQNNEQFF
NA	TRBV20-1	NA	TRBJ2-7	TGCAGTGCTAGAGATAGAAGCCAGGAAGCGGACGAGCAGTACTTC	CSARDRSQEADEQYF
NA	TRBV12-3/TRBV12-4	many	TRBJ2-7	TGTGCCAGCAGTAAGACTACTACCTACGAGCAGTACTTC	CASSKTTTYEQYF
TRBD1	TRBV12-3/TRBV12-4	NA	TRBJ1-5	TGTGCCAGCAGTTCAATACAGGGGCTCAATCAGCCCCAGCATTTT	CASSSIQGLNQPQHF
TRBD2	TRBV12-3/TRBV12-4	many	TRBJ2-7	TGTGCCAGCAGACTAGCGGGAGTAACCTACGAGCAGTACTTC	CASRLAGVTYEQYF
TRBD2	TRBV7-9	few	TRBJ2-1	TGTGCCAGCAGCTTAGAGCGGGGGGTAACGCGGGAGCAGTTCTTC	CASSLERGVTREQFF
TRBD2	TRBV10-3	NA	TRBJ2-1	TGTGCCATCAGTGAGTCGCGGGGGATAAACAATGAGCAGTTCTTC	CAISESRGINNEQFF
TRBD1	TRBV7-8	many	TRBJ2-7	TGTGCCAGCAGCGCTATGGGACAGGGCGACTACGAGCAGTACTTC	CASSAMGQGDYEQYF
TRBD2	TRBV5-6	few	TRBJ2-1	TGTGCCAGCAGCTTCGGTACTAGCGGGAGTCTCTACAATGAGCAGTTCTTC	CASSFGTSGSLYNEQFF
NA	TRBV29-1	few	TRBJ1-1	TGCAGCGTTGAAGAGGCGCGCGGGGGCGGAGCTTTCTTT	CSVEEARGGGAFF
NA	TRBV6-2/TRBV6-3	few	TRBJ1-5	TGTGCCAGCAGGCTGACAGTTGGGGGCAATCAGCCCCAGCATTTT	CASRLTVGGNQPQHF
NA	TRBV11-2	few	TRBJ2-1	TGTGCCAGCAGTTCTAACAGGGCAGAGCAGTTCTTC	CASSSNRAEQFF
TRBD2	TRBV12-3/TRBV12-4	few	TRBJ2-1	TGTGCCAGCAGCCCGGGACTAGCGGGGGCAACTGAGCAGTTCTTC	CASSPGLAGATEQFF
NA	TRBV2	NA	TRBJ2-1	TGTGCCAGCAGGAGCGACAGCTACAATGAGCAGTTCTTC	CASRSDSYNEQFF
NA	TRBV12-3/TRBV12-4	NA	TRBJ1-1	TGTGCCAGCAGTAGAACAGGGTCTTGGACTGAAGCTTTCTTT	CASSRTGSWTEAFF
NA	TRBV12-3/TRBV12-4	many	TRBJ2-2	TGTGCCAGCAGTTTACAGGGAACGAACACCGGGGAGCTGTTTTTT	CASSLQGTNTGELFF
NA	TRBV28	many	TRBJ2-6	TGTGCCAGCAGTTTTGGTGGGGCCAACGTCCTGACTTTC	CASSFGGANVLTF
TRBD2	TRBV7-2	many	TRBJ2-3	TGTGCCAGCAGTAGCGGGAGAGATACGCAGTATTTT	CASSSGRDTQYF
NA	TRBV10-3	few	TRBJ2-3	TGTGCCATCAGTGGGGGGTCCAGGAGCACAGATACGCAGTATTTT	CAISGGSRSTDTQYF
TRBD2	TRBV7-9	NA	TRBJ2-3	TGTGCCAGCAGCTTACAAGCGGGGGGGGTCACAGATACGCAGTATTTT	CASSLQAGGVTDTQYF
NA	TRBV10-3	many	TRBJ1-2	TGTGCCATCAGTGAGTCGGGGGCAGTAGGCCCATATGGCTACACCTTC	CAISESGAVGPYGYTF
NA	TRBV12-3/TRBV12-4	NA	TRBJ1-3	TGTGCCAGCAGCCCGTCAACTGGAAACACCATATATTTT	CASSPSTGNTIYF
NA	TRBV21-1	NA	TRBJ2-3	TGTGCCAGCAGCAGAGGGAGGGCGAGGACAGATACGCAGTATTTT	CASSRGRARTDTQYF
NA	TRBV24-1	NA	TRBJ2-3	TGTGCCACCAGTGATGAAACTACCGGGAGCCTAAACACAGATACGCAGTATTTT	CATSDETTGSLNTDTQYF
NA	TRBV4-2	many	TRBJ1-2	TGTGCCAGCAGCCAAGTGCTAATTCCAGACCCGGGGAGGGGATATGGCTACACCTTC	CASSQVLIPDPGRGYGYTF
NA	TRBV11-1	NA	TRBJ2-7	TGTGCCAGCAGCTTGAGGGGGCGATCTAGCGGCCCCTACGAGCAGTACTTC	CASSLRGRSSGPYEQYF
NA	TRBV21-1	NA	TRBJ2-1	TGTGCCAGCAGCAAAGTCAGCGGGGCGGGAAATGAGCAGTTCTTC	CASSKVSGAGNEQFF
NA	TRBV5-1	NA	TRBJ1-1	TGCGCCAGCAGCTTGGCCGCATTGAACACTGAAGCTTTCTTT	CASSLAALNTEAFF
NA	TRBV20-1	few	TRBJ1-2	TGCAGTGCTAGAGATCGACAGTCTGGGGGCTATGGCTACACCTTC	CSARDRQSGGYGYTF
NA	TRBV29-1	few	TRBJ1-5	TGCAGCGTTGCTAGGGGTTTAAATCAGCCCCAGCATTTT	CSVARGLNQPQHF
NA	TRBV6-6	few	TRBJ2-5	TGTGCCAGCAGTTTCGCGAAAGAGACCCAGTACTTC	CASSFAKETQYF
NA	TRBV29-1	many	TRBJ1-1	TGCAGCGTTGGCAGATTTAACACTGAAGCTTTCTTT	CSVGRFNTEAFF
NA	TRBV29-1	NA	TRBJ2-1	TGCAGCGTTTTGCACGCCAAGTCAACTAATGAGCAGTTCTTC	CSVLHAKSTNEQFF
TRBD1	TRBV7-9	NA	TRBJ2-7	TGTGCCAGCAGCTCCGGACAGGGGGGAACCTACGAGCAGTACTTC	CASSSGQGGTYEQYF
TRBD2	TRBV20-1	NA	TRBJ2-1	TGCAGTGCTGGAGGGGGACTAGCGAAGTACAATGAGCAGTTCTTC	CSAGGGLAKYNEQFF
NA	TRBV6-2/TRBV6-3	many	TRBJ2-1	TGTGCCAGCAGTAAAGATGGCGGATCCTACAATGAGCAGTTCTTC	CASSKDGGSYNEQFF
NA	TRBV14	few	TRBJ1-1	TGTGCCAGCAGAGAGCAGGGAGGAGGCACTGAAGCTTTCTTT	CASREQGGGTEAFF
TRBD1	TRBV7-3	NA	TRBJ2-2	TGTGCCAGCAGGGACAGGGTGTCCACCGGGGAGCTGTTTTTT	CASRDRVSTGELFF
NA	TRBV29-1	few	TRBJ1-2	TGCAGCGTTGACGACAGCCTTAACTATGGCTACACCTTC	CSVDDSLNYGYTF
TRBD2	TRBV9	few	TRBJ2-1	TGTGCCAGCAGCGTAGGTCCTAGCGGGTCGAGCAATGAGCAGTTCTTC	CASSVGPSGSSNEQFF
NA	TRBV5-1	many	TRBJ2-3	TGCGCCAGCAGCTGGGTTGGCAGTCGCACAGATACGCAGTATTTT	CASSWVGSRTDTQYF
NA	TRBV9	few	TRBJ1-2	TGTGCCAGCAGCGCGGGGACGCGACGCGATGGCTACACCTTC	CASSAGTRRDGYTF
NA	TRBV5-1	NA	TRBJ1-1	TGCGCCAGCAGCGGGGAGGGACACACTGAAGCTTTCTTT	CASSGEGHTEAFF
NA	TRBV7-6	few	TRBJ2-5	TGTGCCAGCAGTCCACAGGGAAGAGGGGCCGGGACCCAGTACTTC	CASSPQGRGAGTQYF
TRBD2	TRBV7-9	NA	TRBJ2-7	TGTGCCAGCAGCTCCTCTAGCGGTTACCACTACGAGCAGTACTTC	CASSSSSGYHYEQYF
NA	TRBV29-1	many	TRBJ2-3	TGCAGCGTTGAAGTGGGCAGCACAGATACGCAGTATTTT	CSVEVGSTDTQYF
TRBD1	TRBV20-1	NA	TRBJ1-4	TGCAGTGCTAGAAGGGACGGGACAGCGAATGAAAAACTGTTTTTT	CSARRDGTANEKLFF
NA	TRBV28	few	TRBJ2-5	TGTGCCAGCAGCCTTCCGGGACCGCTTATGACCCAGTACTTC	CASSLPGPLMTQYF
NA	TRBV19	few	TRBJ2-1	TGTGCCAGTAGTAGGGGACGGCACAATGAGCAGTTCTTC	CASSRGRHNEQFF
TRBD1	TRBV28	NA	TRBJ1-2	TGTGCCAGCAGTTTAGGATCAGGGACAGACTATGGCTACACCTTC	CASSLGSGTDYGYTF
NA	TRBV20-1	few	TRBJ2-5	TGCAGTGGATTCGGGCCGGGGGAGACCCAGTACTTC	CSGFGPGETQYF
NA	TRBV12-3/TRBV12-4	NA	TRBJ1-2	TGTGCCAGCAGCCCTAGACGAGTCTCCTTAGCTAACTATGTCTACACCTTC	CASSPRRVSLANYVYTF